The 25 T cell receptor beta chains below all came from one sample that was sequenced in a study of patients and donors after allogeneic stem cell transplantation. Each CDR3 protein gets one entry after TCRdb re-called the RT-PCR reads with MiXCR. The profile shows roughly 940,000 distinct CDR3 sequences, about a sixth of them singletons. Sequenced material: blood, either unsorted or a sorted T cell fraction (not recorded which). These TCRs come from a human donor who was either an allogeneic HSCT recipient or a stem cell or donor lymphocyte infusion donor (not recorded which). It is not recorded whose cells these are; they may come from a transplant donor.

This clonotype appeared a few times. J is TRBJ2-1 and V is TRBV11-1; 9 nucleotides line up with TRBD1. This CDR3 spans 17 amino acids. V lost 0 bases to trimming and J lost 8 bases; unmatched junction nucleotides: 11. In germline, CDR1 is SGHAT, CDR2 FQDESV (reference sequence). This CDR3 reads CASSLANPGTGRDEQFF. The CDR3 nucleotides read TGTGCCAGCAGCTTAGCGAACCCCGGGACAGGGAGAGATGAGCAGTTCTTC.

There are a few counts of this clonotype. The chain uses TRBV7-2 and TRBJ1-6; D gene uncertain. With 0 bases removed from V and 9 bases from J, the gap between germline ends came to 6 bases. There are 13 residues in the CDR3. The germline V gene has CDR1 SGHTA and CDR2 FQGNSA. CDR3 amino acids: CASSLARSSPLHF. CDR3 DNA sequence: TGTGCCAGCAGCTTAGCGAGGTCTTCACCCCTCCACTTT. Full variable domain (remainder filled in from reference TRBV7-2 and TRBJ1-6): GAGVSQSPSNKVTEKGKDVELRCDPISGHTALYWYRQSLGQGLEFLIYFQGNSAPDKSGLPSDRFSAERTGGSVSTLTIQRTQQEDSAVYLCASSLARSSPLHFGNGTRLTVT.

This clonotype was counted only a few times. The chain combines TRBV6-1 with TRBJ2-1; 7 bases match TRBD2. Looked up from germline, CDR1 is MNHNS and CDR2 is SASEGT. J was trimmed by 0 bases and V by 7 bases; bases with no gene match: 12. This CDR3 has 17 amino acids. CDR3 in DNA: TGTGCCAGCAAGTACCTAGCGGCTCCGAGCTCCTACAATGAGCAGTTCTTC. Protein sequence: CASKYLAAPSSYNEQFF.

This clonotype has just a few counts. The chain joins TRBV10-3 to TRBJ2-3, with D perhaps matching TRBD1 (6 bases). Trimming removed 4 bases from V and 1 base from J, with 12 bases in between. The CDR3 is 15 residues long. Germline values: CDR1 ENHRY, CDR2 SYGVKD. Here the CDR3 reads CAISGQGPGTDTQYF. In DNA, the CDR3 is TGTGCCATCAGTGGGCAGGGGCCTGGCACAGATACGCAGTATTTT.

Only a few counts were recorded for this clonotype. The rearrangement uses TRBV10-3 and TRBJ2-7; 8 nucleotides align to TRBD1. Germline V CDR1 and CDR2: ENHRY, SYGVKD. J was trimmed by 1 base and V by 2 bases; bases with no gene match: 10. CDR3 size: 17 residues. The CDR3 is CAISEPGDRRNSYEQYF. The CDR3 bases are TGTGCCATCAGTGAGCCCGGGGACAGGCGGAATTCCTACGAGCAGTACTTC.

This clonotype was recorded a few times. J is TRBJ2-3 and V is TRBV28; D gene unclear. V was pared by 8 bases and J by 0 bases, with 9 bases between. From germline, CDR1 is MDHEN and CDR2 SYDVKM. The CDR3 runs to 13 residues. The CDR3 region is CASGLTSTDTQYF. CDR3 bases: TGTGCCAGCGGGCTGACCAGCACAGATACGCAGTATTTT.

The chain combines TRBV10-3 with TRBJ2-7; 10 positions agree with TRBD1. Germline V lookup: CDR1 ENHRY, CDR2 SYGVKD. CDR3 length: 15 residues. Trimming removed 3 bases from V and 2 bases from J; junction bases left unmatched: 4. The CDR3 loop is CAISENGQGAYEQYF. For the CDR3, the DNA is TGTGCCATCAGTGAAAATGGACAGGGGGCCTACGAGCAGTACTTC.

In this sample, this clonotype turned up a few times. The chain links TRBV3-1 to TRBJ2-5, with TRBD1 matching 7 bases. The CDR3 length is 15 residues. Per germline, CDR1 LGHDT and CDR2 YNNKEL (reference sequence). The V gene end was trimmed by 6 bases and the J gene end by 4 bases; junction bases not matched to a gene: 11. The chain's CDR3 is CASRAGQEAGETQYF. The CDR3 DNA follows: TGTGCCAGCAGGGCCGGACAGGAGGCGGGAGAGACCCAGTACTTC.

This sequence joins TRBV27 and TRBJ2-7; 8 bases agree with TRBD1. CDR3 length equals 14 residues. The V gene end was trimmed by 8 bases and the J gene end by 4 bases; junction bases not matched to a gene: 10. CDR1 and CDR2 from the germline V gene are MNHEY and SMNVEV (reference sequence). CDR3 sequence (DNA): TGTGCCAGCGGATCCGGGACAGGTTCGTACGAGCAGTACTTC. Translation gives CASGSGTGSYEQYF.

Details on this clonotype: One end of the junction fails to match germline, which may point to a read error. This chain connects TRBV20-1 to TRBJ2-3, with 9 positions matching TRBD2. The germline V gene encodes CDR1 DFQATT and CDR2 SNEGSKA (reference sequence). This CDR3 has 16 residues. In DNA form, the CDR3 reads TGCAGGGCTACCGAGGGGGTAGCGGGAGCCACAGATACGCAGTATTTT. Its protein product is CRATEGVAGATDTQYF.

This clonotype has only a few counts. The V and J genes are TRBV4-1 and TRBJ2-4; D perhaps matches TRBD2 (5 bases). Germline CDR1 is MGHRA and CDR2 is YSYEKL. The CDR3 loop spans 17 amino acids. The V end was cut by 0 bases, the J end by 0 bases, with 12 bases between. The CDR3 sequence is CASSQDPGIIAKNIQYF. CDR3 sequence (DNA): TGCGCCAGCAGCCAAGATCCCGGGATTATAGCCAAAAACATTCAGTACTTC.

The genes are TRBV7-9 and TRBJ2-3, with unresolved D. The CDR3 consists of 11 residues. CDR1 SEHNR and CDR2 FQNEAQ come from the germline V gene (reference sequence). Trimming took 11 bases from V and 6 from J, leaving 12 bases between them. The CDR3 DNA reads TGTGCCGGTACCTCCCTGGATACGCAGTATTTT. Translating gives CAGTSLDTQYF.

The CDR3 region is CASSGTYKRTDTQYF. As DNA, the CDR3 is TGTGCCAGCAGCGGGACCTACAAGAGAACAGATACGCAGTATTTT. The rearrangement joins TRBV2 to TRBJ2-3; D assignment may be TRBD1 or TRBD2 (5 bases each). The CDR3 is made up of 15 amino acids. With 6 bases removed from V and 3 bases from J, the gap between germline ends came to 16 bases. Per germline, CDR1 SNHLY and CDR2 FYNNEI.

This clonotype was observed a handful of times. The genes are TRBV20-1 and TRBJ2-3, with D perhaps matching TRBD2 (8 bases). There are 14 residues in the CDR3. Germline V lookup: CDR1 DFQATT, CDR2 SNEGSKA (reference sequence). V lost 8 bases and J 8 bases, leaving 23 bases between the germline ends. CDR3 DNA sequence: TGCAGTCCCTCGAGGGGGCCAGCGGGGGTTACGCAGTATTTT. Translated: CSPSRGPAGVTQYF.

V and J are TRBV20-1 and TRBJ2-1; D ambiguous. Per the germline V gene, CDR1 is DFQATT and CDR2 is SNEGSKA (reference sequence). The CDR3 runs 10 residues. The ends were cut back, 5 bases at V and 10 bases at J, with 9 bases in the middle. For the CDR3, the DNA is TGCAGTGCTCTGGATGGGGAGCAGTTCTTC. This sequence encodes CSALDGEQFF.

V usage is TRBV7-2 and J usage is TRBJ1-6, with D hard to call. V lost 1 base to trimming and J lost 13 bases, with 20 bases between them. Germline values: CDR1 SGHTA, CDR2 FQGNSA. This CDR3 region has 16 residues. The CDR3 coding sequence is TGTGCCAGCAGCTTAGAGTCCGGACGTATTTTTAAGCCCCTCCACTTT. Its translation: CASSLESGRIFKPLHF.

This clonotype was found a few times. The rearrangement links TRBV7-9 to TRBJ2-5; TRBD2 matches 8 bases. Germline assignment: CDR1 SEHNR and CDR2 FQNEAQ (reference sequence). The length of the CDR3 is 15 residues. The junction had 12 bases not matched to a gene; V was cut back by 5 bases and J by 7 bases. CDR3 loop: CASSQVPGLEGTQYF. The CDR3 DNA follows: TGTGCCAGCAGCCAAGTACCGGGACTAGAAGGGACCCAGTACTTC. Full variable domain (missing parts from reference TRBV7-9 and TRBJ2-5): DTGVSQNPRHKITKRGQNVTFRCDPISEHNRLYWYRQTLGQGPEFLTYFQNEAQLEKSRLLSDRFSAERPKGSFSTLEIQRTEQGDSAMYLCASSQVPGLEGTQYFGPGTRLLVL.

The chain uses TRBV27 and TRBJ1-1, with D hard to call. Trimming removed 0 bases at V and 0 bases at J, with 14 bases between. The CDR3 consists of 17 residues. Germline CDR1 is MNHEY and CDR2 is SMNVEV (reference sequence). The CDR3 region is CASSLSSPMAMNTEAFF. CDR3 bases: TGTGCCAGCAGTTTATCGTCCCCAATGGCAATGAACACTGAAGCTTTCTTT.

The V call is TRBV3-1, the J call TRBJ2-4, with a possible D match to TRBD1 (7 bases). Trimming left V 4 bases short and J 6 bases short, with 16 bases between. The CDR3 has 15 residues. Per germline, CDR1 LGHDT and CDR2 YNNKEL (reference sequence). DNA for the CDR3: TGTGCCAGCAGCCGTTCGGCGGGACAGCTAAACATTCAGTACTTC. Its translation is CASSRSAGQLNIQYF.

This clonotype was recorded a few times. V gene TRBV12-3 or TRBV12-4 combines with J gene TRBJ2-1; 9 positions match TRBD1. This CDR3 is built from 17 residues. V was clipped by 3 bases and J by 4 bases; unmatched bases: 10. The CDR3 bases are TGTGCCAGCAGTTTGGGGCCCGGGACAGGGACATACAATGAGCAGTTCTTC. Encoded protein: CASSLGPGTGTYNEQFF.

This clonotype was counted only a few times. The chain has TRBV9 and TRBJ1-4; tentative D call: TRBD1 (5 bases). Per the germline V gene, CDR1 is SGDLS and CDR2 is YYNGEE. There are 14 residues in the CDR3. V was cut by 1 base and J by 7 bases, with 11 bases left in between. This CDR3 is CASSVFGAGEKLFF. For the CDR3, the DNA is TGTGCCAGCAGCGTATTCGGGGCGGGTGAAAAACTGTTTTTT.

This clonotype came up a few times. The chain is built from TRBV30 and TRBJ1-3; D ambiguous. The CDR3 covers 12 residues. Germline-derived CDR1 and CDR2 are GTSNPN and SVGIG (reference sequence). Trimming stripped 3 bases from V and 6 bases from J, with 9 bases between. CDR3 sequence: CAWSPPANTIYF. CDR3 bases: TGTGCCTGGAGCCCTCCCGCAAACACCATATATTTT.

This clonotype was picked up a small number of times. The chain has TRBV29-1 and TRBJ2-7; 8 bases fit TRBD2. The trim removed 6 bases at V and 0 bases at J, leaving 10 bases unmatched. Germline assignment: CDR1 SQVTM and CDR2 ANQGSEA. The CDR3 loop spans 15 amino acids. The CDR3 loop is CSVLWASGYSYEQYF. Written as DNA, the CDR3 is TGCAGCGTCCTGTGGGCTAGCGGGTACTCCTACGAGCAGTACTTC.

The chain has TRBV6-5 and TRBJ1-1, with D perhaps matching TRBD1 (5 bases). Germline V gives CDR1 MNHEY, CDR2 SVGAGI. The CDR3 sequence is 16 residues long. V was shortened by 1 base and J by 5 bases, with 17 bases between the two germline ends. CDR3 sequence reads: CASSYFSSTTVTEAFF. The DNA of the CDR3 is TGTGCCAGCAGTTACTTTTCCTCAACGACAGTGACTGAAGCTTTCTTT.

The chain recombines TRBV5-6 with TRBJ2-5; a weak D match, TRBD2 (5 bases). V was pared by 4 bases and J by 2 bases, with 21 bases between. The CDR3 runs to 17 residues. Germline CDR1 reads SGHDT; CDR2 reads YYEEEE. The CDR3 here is CASSPTRERLRQETQYF. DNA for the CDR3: TGTGCCAGCAGCCCGACGAGGGAAAGGTTGCGGCAAGAGACCCAGTACTTC. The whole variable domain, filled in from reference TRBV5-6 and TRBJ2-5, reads DAGVTQSPTHLIKTRGQQVTLRCSPKSGHDTVSWYQQALGQGPQFIFQYYEEEERQRGNFPDRFSGHQFPNYSSELNVNALLLGDSALYLCASSPTRERLRQETQYFGPGTRLLVL.